This T cell receptor (beta chain) came from a study of OX40 agonist ivuxolimab in advanced cancers. Whole-study context: Of the participants, approximately 36% had some prior anti-PD-1, anti-PD-L1 or anti-CTLA-4 therapy, which was allowed.

The CDR3 runs to 13 residues. Germline loops: CDR1 SGHRS, CDR2 YFSETQ. The germline V and J ends were trimmed by 4 bases and 7 bases, with 14 bases remaining between them. On this clone: Its target is not known.

Method: immunoSEQ multiplex PCR; TCRdb's copy keeps in-frame clones and lacks some. The sample has more than 45,000 clones, 70% to 80% seen once. Study observations and caveats: Patients with a partial response at 0.1-3.0 mg/kg had among the lowest clonal expansion.

The chain uses TRBV5-1 and TRBJ1-2; D is possibly TRBD1 (6 bases). The clonotype was recovered from an adult with an advanced solid tumor such as melanoma, head and neck, liver or kidney cancer. The sample in question was CD4+ or CD8+ T cells sorted from blood, obtained in a trial of the OX40 agonist ivuxolimab. This chain's CDR3 is CASSPGQFGGYTF. In nucleotides, the CDR3 is TGCGCCAGCAGCCCTGGACAGTTCGGTGGCTACACCTTC.